A single sample gave rise to the 25 T cell receptor beta chains below, sequenced in a study of blood T cell repertoires in COVID-19. Sequencing was performed with immunoSEQ multiplex PCR; in TCRdb, only in-frame clones are kept and a portion is missing. Of 120,000 to 150,000 clones listed, around 89% are singletons. Input material: PBMCs or T cells enriched from blood (not recorded which). These receptors were collected from a woman between 25 and 40 years old with acute COVID-19.

This chain connects TRBV7-6 to TRBJ2-5, with 8 nucleotides matching TRBD1. The CDR3 contains 15 residues. Germline CDR1 and CDR2: SGHVS and FNYEAQ. Germline trimming cut 7 bases from V and 1 base from J; bases unmatched to any gene: 8. CDR3 loop: CASKQLGTGQETQYF. The CDR3 region has the DNA TGTGCCAGCAAGCAACTCGGGACAGGCCAAGAGACCCAGTACTTC.

This rearrangement joins TRBV3-1 (or the pseudogene TRBV3-2) to TRBJ1-1, with 10 bases lining up with TRBD1. This CDR3 region has 15 residues. Germline CDR1 LGHDT, CDR2 YNNKEL (reference sequence). V dropped 3 bases and J dropped 4; count of bases not matched to a gene: 5. The CDR3 loop reads CASSQPGTGVTEAFF. As DNA, the CDR3 is TGTGCCAGCAGCCAGCCCGGGACAGGGGTCACTGAAGCTTTCTTT.

V usage is TRBV2 and J usage is TRBJ2-1, with 14 positions matching TRBD2. J gave up 3 bases and V 6 bases, and 10 bases lay outside the gene matches. CDR3 length: 18 residues. Germline V gene data show CDR1 as SNHLY and CDR2 as FYNNEI. Written as DNA, the CDR3 is TGTGCCAGCAGCGCTAGGGGACTAGCGGGAGAGGGCTACAATGAGCAGTTCTTC. Protein product: CASSARGLAGEGYNEQFF.

This chain uses TRBV6-5 with TRBJ2-1, with 9 bases matching TRBD1. CDR1 and CDR2 from the germline V gene are MNHEY and SVGAGI. Unmatched junction bases numbered 7, after V lost 3 bases and J lost 7 bases. CDR3 length equals 15 residues. The CDR3 loop is CASSYSGTGSNEQFF. The CDR3 DNA sequence: TGTGCCAGCAGTTATAGTGGGACAGGGTCTAATGAGCAGTTCTTC.

CDR3 in amino acids: CASSLLGGSSYEQYF. The CDR3 nucleotides read TGCGCCAGCAGCTTACTCGGGGGGAGCTCCTACGAGCAGTACTTC. The chain carries TRBV5-1 and TRBJ2-7; 7 bases line up with TRBD2. The CDR3 runs to 15 residues. Per germline, CDR1 SGHRS and CDR2 YFSETQ. Trimming removed 2 bases from V and 0 bases from J; junction bases left unmatched: 5.

This chain links TRBV24-1 with TRBJ2-1; 14 bases match TRBD2. Germline CDR1 reads KGHDR; CDR2 reads SFDVKD. Trimming at V came to 3 bases and at J to 6 bases, leaving 3 bases not matched to a gene. The CDR3 extends over 16 amino acids. CDR3 DNA: TGTGCCACCAGTGATACCGGGACTAGCGGGAGCAATGAGCAGTTCTTC. Translation gives CATSDTGTSGSNEQFF.

The J gene is TRBJ2-4, the V gene TRBV14; 9 nucleotides agree with TRBD2. V shed 3 bases and J 1 base; nucleotides not matched to a gene: 7. Germline loops: CDR1 SGHDN, CDR2 FVKESK. The CDR3 is 17 amino acids. The CDR3 DNA reads as TGTGCCAGCAGCCAGGGGGGACTAGCAGATGCCAAAAACATTCAGTACTTC. This gives the protein CASSQGGLADAKNIQYF.

The V gene is TRBV6-5, the J gene TRBJ1-5; 7 bases align to TRBD1. Germline CDR1 MNHEY, CDR2 SVGAGI. Trimming cost V 4 bases and J 6 bases; bases outside gene matches: 9. This CDR3 has 15 residues. The DNA for the CDR3 is TGTGCCAGCAGTTCCGGGACAGCAGAGAGTCAGCCCCAGCATTTT. It translates to CASSSGTAESQPQHF.

This sequence joins TRBV19 and TRBJ2-3, with D perhaps matching TRBD1 (6 bases). V dropped 3 bases and J dropped 0 bases, with 10 bases sitting between them. The CDR3 is 15 amino acids. The V gene's germline CDR1 is LNHDA and CDR2 SQIVND (reference sequence). CDR3 sequence (DNA): TGTGCCAGTAGTATCGGAACAGGGAGCACAGATACGCAGTATTTT. It specifies CASSIGTGSTDTQYF. Combining the CDR3 with reference TRBV19 and TRBJ2-3 gives the whole variable domain DGGITQSPKYLFRKEGQNVTLSCEQNLNHDAMYWYRQDPGQGLRLIYYSQIVNDFQKGDIAEGYSVSREKKESFPLTVTSAQKNPTAFYLCASSIGTGSTDTQYFGPGTRLTVL.

This chain connects TRBV9 to TRBJ2-7, with D perhaps matching TRBD2 (5 bases). This CDR3 spans 15 amino acids. V was trimmed by 4 bases and J by 3 bases, leaving 17 bases between them. CDR1 is SGDLS, CDR2 YYNGEE, per germline. Written as DNA, the CDR3 is TGTGCCAGCAGCCCCGGGGTAGGACCGGGCTACGAGCAGTACTTC. Its protein product is CASSPGVGPGYEQYF.

The chain uses TRBV21-1 and TRBJ2-3; whether TRBD2, the table's D call, matches the DNA was not checked. TRBV21-1 is listed as a pseudogene. There are 19 residues in the CDR3. The CDR3 loop is CASSYPTSGSAHSTDTQYF. The CDR3 DNA sequence: TGTGCCAGCAGCTACCCGACTAGCGGGTCAGCTCACTCCACAGATACGCAGTATTTT.

The chain uses TRBV21-1 and TRBJ1-2. TRBV21-1 is listed as a pseudogene. The CDR3 totals 14 residues. The CDR3 region has the DNA TGTGCCAGCAGCAAACTTGAGGGTATCTATGGCTACACCTTC. Amino acid sequence: CASSKLEGIYGYTF.

The rearrangement uses TRBV27 and TRBJ1-1, with no clear D. The CDR3 loop spans 13 amino acids. The V gene lost 2 bases and the J gene lost 5 bases, with 9 bases spanning the gap. Per germline, CDR1 MNHEY and CDR2 SMNVEV (reference sequence). The CDR3 reads CASSLPGQTEAFF. The CDR3, as DNA: TGTGCCAGCAGTTTACCGGGTCAGACTGAAGCTTTCTTT.

This clone showed up just once. The chain joins TRBV7-9 to TRBJ1-1; D is unclear. Trimming took 1 base from V and 4 from J, leaving 7 bases between them. The CDR3 contains 13 residues. Germline loops: CDR1 SEHNR, CDR2 FQNEAQ (reference sequence). In DNA form, the CDR3 reads TGTGCCAGCAGCTTAGAAACTAGCACTGAAGCTTTCTTT. This encodes CASSLETSTEAFF.

In this sample, this clone turned up many times. The chain carries TRBV6-4 and TRBJ2-1, with D perhaps TRBD2 (6 bases). The CDR3 runs 15 residues. Germline CDR1 reads MRHNA; CDR2 reads SNTAGT. The germline V and J ends were trimmed by 0 bases and 0 bases, with 6 bases remaining between them. CDR3 residues: CASSDSSGSYNEQFF. CDR3 nucleotides: TGTGCCAGCAGTGACTCTAGCGGCTCCTACAATGAGCAGTTCTTC.

The J gene is TRBJ2-3, the V gene TRBV3-1 (or the pseudogene TRBV3-2); D gene unclear. The CDR3 is 15 amino acids. Trimming cost V 4 bases and J 2 bases, with 13 bases left between them. CDR1 LGHDT and CDR2 YNNKEL come from the germline V gene (reference sequence). In DNA form, the CDR3 reads TGTGCCAGCAGCCTACAAGCGTCCTCCACAGATACGCAGTATTTT. Its protein is CASSLQASSTDTQYF.

This chain connects TRBV30 to TRBJ2-3, with D perhaps matching TRBD2 (6 bases). The CDR3 is made up of 14 amino acids. Looked up from germline, CDR1 is GTSNPN and CDR2 is SVGIG (reference sequence). Trimming took off 2 bases at V and 2 bases at J, with 11 bases between the two ends. The CDR3 sequence is CAWSRAGPTDTQYF. The CDR3 bases are TGTGCCTGGAGTCGGGCGGGGCCCACAGATACGCAGTATTTT.

This sequence joins TRBV24-1 and TRBJ2-1; the D gene is possibly TRBD2 (5 bases). V lost 8 bases, J lost 4 bases, and 14 bases lay in between. Germline V CDR1 and CDR2: KGHDR, SFDVKD. The CDR3 has 14 residues. The CDR3 loop reads CATTGGPLYNEQFF. The CDR3 bases are TGTGCCACCACGGGCGGGCCCCTATACAATGAGCAGTTCTTC.

The rearrangement joins TRBV7-6 to TRBJ2-5, with a possible D match to TRBD2 (5 bases). CDR1 is SGHVS, CDR2 FNYEAQ, per germline. Trimming left V 4 bases short and J 5 bases short, with 11 bases between. CDR3 length equals 13 residues. The CDR3 DNA reads as TGTGCCAGCAGCTACGAACGAGGGGAGACCCAGTACTTC. Translating gives CASSYERGETQYF.

V usage is TRBV5-6 and J usage is TRBJ2-7; 12 nucleotides line up with TRBD1. CDR1 is SGHDT and CDR2 is YYEEEE in the germline V gene. V lost 4 bases and J lost 6; bases outside the gene matches: 11. CDR3 length: 16 residues. The CDR3 bases are TGTGCCAGCAGCGGAGGATTTGGGACAGGGGGCGCCGAGCAGTACTTC. Protein sequence: CASSGGFGTGGAEQYF. Complete variable domain (other parts from reference TRBV5-6 and TRBJ2-7): DAGVTQSPTHLIKTRGQQVTLRCSPKSGHDTVSWYQQALGQGPQFIFQYYEEEERQRGNFPDRFSGHQFPNYSSELNVNALLLGDSALYLCASSGGFGTGGAEQYFGPGTRLTVT.

This clone was counted a single time. The chain recombines TRBV5-1 with TRBJ1-6, with TRBD1 as a possible D gene (5 bases). Trimming pared 4 bases from V and 9 bases from J, leaving 17 bases between. Germline lookup yields CDR1 SGHRS and CDR2 YFSETQ. The length of the CDR3 is 15 residues. CDR3 nucleotides: TGCGCCAGCAGCCGACCTTCCGGGGGGTCTTCACCCCTCCACTTT. Translating it yields CASSRPSGGSSPLHF.

The CDR3, as DNA: TGTGCCACCAGCAAACCGACAGGGACCTACCAAGAGACCCAGTACTTC. It specifies CATSKPTGTYQETQYF. The chain employs TRBV15 and TRBJ2-5; 7 bases are a match to TRBD1. The CDR3 runs 16 residues. With 4 bases clipped from V and 0 bases from J, the junction kept 8 bases outside the gene matches. Germline CDR1 reads LNHNV; CDR2 reads YYDKDF (reference sequence).

CDR3 DNA sequence: TGTGCCAGCAGCTTAGAACAGGGGATTGAGAACGCTTTCTTT. As protein: CASSLEQGIENAFF. This chain uses TRBV13 with TRBJ1-1; TRBD1 aligns across 7 bases. Per the germline V gene, CDR1 is PRHDT and CDR2 is FYEKMQ (reference sequence). The CDR3 has 14 amino acids. V trimming: 1 base; J trimming: 11 bases; junction bases outside the gene matches: 10. Complete variable domain (other parts from reference TRBV13 and TRBJ1-1): AAGVIQSPRHLIKEKRETATLKCYPIPRHDTVYWYQQGPGQDPQFLISFYEKMQSDKGSIPDRFSAQQFSDYHSELNMSSLELGDSALYFCASSLEQGIENAFFGQGTRLTVV.

V usage is TRBV7-2 and J usage is TRBJ1-1; D uncertain. Trimming left V 5 bases short and J 4 bases short, with 14 bases between. Germline CDR1 is SGHTA and CDR2 is FQGNSA. The CDR3 contains 14 residues. The CDR3 DNA reads as TGTGCCAGCAGCGCCCGCCCGTGGAGCACTGAAGCTTTCTTT. This encodes CASSARPWSTEAFF.

This clone was observed a single time. In DNA, the CDR3 is TGTGCCAGCAGTGTGACAGGGGTCGAGACCCAGTACTTC. Translation: CASSVTGVETQYF. The chain employs TRBV2 and TRBJ2-5; 8 bases are a match to TRBD1. This CDR3 region has 13 residues. J was trimmed by 5 bases and V by 4 bases; bases with no gene match: 3. CDR1 SNHLY and CDR2 FYNNEI come from the germline V gene.